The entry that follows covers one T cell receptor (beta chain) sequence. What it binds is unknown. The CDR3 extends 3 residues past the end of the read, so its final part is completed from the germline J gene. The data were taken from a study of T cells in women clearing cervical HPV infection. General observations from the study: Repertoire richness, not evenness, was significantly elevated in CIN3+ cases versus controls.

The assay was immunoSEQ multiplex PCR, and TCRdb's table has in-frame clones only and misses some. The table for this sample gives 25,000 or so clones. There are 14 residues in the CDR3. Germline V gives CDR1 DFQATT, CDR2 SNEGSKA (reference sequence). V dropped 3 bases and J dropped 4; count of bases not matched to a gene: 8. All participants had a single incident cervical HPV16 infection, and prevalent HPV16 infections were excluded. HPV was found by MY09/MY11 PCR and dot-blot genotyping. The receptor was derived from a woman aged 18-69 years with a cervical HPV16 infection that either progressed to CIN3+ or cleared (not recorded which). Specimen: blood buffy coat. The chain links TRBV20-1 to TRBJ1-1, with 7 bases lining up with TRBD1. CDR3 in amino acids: CSASFATGATEAFF. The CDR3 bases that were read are TGCAGTGCTAGTTTTGCCACAGGGGCCACTGAA.